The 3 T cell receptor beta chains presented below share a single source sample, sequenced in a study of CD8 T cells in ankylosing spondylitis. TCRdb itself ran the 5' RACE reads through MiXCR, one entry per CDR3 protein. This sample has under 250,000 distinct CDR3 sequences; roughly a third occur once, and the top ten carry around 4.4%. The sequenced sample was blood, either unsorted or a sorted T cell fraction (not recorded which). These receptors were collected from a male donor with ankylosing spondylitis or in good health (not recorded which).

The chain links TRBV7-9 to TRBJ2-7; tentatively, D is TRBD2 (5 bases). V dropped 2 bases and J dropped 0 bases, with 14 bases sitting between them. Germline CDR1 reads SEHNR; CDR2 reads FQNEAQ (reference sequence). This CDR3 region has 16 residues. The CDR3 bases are TGTGCCAGCAGCTTAACGTTAGGGAGCGGCTCCTACGAGCAGTACTTC. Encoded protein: CASSLTLGSGSYEQYF.

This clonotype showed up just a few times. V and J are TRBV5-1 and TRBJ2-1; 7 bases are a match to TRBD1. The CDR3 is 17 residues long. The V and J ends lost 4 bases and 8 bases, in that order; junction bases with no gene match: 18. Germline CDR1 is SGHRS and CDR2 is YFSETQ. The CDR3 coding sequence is TGCGCCAGCAGCACCCAGACGACAGGGTTTCGTGCCTATGAGCAGTTCTTC. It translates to CASSTQTTGFRAYEQFF. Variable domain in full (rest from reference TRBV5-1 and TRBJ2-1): KAGVTQTPRYLIKTRGQQVTLSCSPISGHRSVSWYQQTPGQGLQFLFEYFSETQRNKGNFPGRFSGRQFSNSRSEMNVSTLELGDSALYLCASSTQTTGFRAYEQFFGPGTRLTVL.

CDR3: CASSLGYGTDTQYF. The DNA of the CDR3 is TGCGCCAGCAGCTTGGGGTATGGCACAGATACGCAGTATTTT. V and J are TRBV5-1 and TRBJ2-3; no clear D. The CDR3 totals 14 residues. V was pared by 0 bases and J by 1 base, with 6 bases between. CDR1 and CDR2 (germline): SGHRS, YFSETQ.